These 26 T cell receptor beta chains originate from one sample sequenced in a study of Ad26.COV2.S vaccination and SARS-CoV-2 variants (dated by TCRdb to the early 2020s). Receptor amplification or capture employed the immunoSEQ multiplex PCR assay. The immuneACCESS repertoire file appears here via TCRdb, limited to in-frame rearrangements. These files lack a portion of the clones; in checked studies, under half of the deficit traces to unresolved V genes, and the cause of the others is not known. For this sample there are more than 300,000 clones; 70% to 90% appear just once. The ten largest clones capture under 2% of the sample. The treatment or condition label for this specimen denotes: some 19 received Ad26.COV2.S at low or high dose, single or two shots; 5 received placebo; per-sample allocation not given. For vaccine and placebo recipients, the sequenced repertoires came from samples collected on day 63 after the first injection.

Sequenced material: peripheral blood, taken in a trial of Ad26.COV2.S vaccine versus placebo. These receptors originate from a person aged 18-60 years who received the Ad26.COV2.S COVID-19 vaccine or a placebo.

V usage is TRBV6-2 or TRBV6-3 and J usage is TRBJ1-1; D possibly corresponds to TRBD1 (5 bases). CDR3 length equals 13 residues. Trimming shortened V by 2 bases and J by 4 bases, and 8 bases separated the two germline ends. CDR1 MNHEY and CDR2 SVGEGT come from the germline V gene. The DNA for the CDR3 is TGTGCCAGCAGTTACGGGGGTCGCACTGAAGCTTTCTTT. Residues: CASSYGGRTEAFF.

The chain recombines TRBV9 with TRBJ1-2; D may be TRBD1 (5 bases). CDR3 length: 15 residues. Per the germline V gene, CDR1 is SGDLS and CDR2 is YYNGEE. V was clipped by 3 bases and J by 4 bases, with 16 bases between them. The CDR3 reads CASSAAGSFGYGYTF. The CDR3 DNA is TGTGCCAGCAGCGCAGCAGGGTCGTTCGGCTATGGCTACACCTTC.

This clone was detected only once. This sequence joins TRBV9 and TRBJ2-1; TRBD2 might be the D (6 bases). This CDR3 contains 16 residues. V lost 3 bases, J lost 8 bases, and 21 bases lay in between. In germline, CDR1 is SGDLS, CDR2 YYNGEE. As DNA, the CDR3 is TGTGCCAGCAGCGCCCAGGGACTTCCGAGTTTCGATGAGCAGTTCTTC. It translates to CASSAQGLPSFDEQFF.

This clone was recorded a few times. This rearrangement joins TRBV30 to TRBJ1-1; no reliable D call. The V end lost 4 bases, the J end lost 3 bases, and 9 bases lay between the germline ends. Germline V gene sequence: CDR1 GTSNPN, CDR2 SVGIG (reference sequence). The CDR3 spans 12 residues. CDR3 amino acids: CAWNLLDTEAFF. As DNA, the CDR3 is TGTGCCTGGAACCTCCTGGACACTGAAGCTTTCTTT.

This chain connects TRBV5-6 to TRBJ2-2, with 7 bases fitting TRBD2. There are 16 residues in the CDR3. Germline CDR1 reads SGHDT; CDR2 reads YYEEEE. Losses at the gene ends were 4 bases for V and 2 bases for J; bases not matched to a gene: 8. Here the CDR3 DNA reads TGTGCCAGCAGCCCCCTGGCGGGGGTTAACACCGGGGAGCTGTTTTTT. It yields the protein CASSPLAGVNTGELFF.

This clone was seen only a few times. The CDR3 DNA sequence: TGTGCCAGCAGATCCCCTACCAGGGGGAACACTGAAGCTTTCTTT. Its protein product is CASRSPTRGNTEAFF. The rearrangement links TRBV5-6 to TRBJ1-1, with D possibly matching TRBD1 (6 bases). This CDR3 is built from 15 residues. The germline V gene encodes CDR1 SGHDT and CDR2 YYEEEE. The germline V and J ends were trimmed by 5 bases and 1 base, with 15 bases remaining between them.

In this sample, this clone turned up once. The chain links TRBV27 to TRBJ1-1; 10 bases line up with TRBD1. The germline gives CDR1 MNHEY, CDR2 SMNVEV (reference sequence). The CDR3 is 15 amino acids. V lost 5 bases, J lost 3 bases, and 6 bases stayed unmatched. The CDR3 loop reads CASSQRDRGYTEAFF. The CDR3, as DNA: TGTGCCAGCAGTCAACGGGACAGGGGATACACTGAAGCTTTCTTT.

This CDR3 reads CASSRGGLSMGSPLHF. CDR3 sequence (DNA): TGTGCCAGCAGCCGGGGAGGACTATCAATGGGGTCACCCCTCCACTTT. This chain joins TRBV5-4 and TRBJ1-6; no definite D call. The CDR3 is 16 amino acids. The V end lost 4 bases, the J end lost 10 bases, and 21 bases lay between the germline ends. Germline V lookup: CDR1 SGHNT, CDR2 YYREEE (reference sequence). The full variable domain, with the rest looked up from reference TRBV5-4 and TRBJ1-6, is ETGVTQSPTHLIKTRGQQVTLRCSSQSGHNTVSWYQQALGQGPQFIFQYYREEENGRGNFPPRFSGLQFPNYSSELNVNALELDDSALYLCASSRGGLSMGSPLHFGNGTRLTVT.

The genes are TRBV2 and TRBJ2-5; D is possibly TRBD1 (6 bases). This CDR3 is built from 15 residues. Trimming removed 4 bases from V and 6 bases from J, with 18 bases in between. Germline V gene sequence: CDR1 SNHLY, CDR2 FYNNEI. The CDR3 here is CASSVIVGAGKTQYF. The DNA for the CDR3 is TGTGCCAGCAGTGTGATCGTGGGGGCTGGAAAGACCCAGTACTTC.

This chain joins TRBV9 and TRBJ2-5; 7 nucleotides agree with TRBD1. Looked up from germline, CDR1 is SGDLS and CDR2 is YYNGEE. The CDR3 covers 13 residues. Trimming took 4 bases from V and 4 from J; bases not matched to a gene: 4. The CDR3: CASSIRTGETQYF. For the CDR3, the DNA is TGTGCCAGCAGCATTCGGACAGGAGAGACCCAGTACTTC.

CDR3 residues: CASSFSIRGVMGNTGELFF. The CDR3 DNA reads as TGTGCCAGCAGCTTCTCCATCCGTGGGGTGATGGGCAACACCGGGGAGCTGTTTTTT. The V call is TRBV13, the J call TRBJ2-2; D remains unclear. This CDR3 is built from 19 residues. The V end was cut by 3 bases, the J end by 2 bases, with 22 bases between. From germline, CDR1 is PRHDT and CDR2 FYEKMQ (reference sequence).

This sequence joins TRBV7-2 and TRBJ1-5; 7 positions agree with TRBD1. Germline values: CDR1 SGHTA, CDR2 FQGNSA. The CDR3 length is 15 residues. The V segment lost 2 bases and the J segment 3 bases; nucleotides outside the gene matches: 4. In DNA, the CDR3 is TGTGCCAGCAGCTTATCGGGACAGAACAATCAGCCCCAGCATTTT. The encoded protein is CASSLSGQNNQPQHF.

The rearrangement uses TRBV21-1 and TRBJ2-5; the table assigns TRBD1, which was not confirmed against the DNA. TRBV21-1 is noted as a pseudogene. This CDR3 comprises 16 residues. CDR3 DNA sequence: TGTGCCAGCAGCAAAATGGGCAGGCCCAACCAAGAGACCCAGTACTTC. Its protein is CASSKMGRPNQETQYF.

The chain has TRBV19 and TRBJ1-2; D gene ambiguous. Trimming took 5 bases from V and 7 from J, leaving 14 bases between them. The CDR3 totals 13 residues. Germline CDR1 reads LNHDA; CDR2 reads SQIVND (reference sequence). In DNA form, the CDR3 reads TGTGCCAGTAGTGCCCGCAGTAGGGTTGGCTACACCTTC. It is translated as CASSARSRVGYTF.

In DNA form, the CDR3 reads TGTGCCAGCAGCGGATTCCTTTTGAACACTGAAGCTTTCTTT. Its protein product is CASSGFLLNTEAFF. The chain is built from TRBV5-6 and TRBJ1-1; D unclear. The V end lost 4 bases, the J end lost 0 bases, and 10 bases lay between the germline ends. The CDR3 sequence is 14 residues long. Germline V gene sequence: CDR1 SGHDT, CDR2 YYEEEE. Looking up the rest from reference TRBV5-6 and TRBJ1-1 gives the full variable domain: DAGVTQSPTHLIKTRGQQVTLRCSPKSGHDTVSWYQQALGQGPQFIFQYYEEEERQRGNFPDRFSGHQFPNYSSELNVNALLLGDSALYLCASSGFLLNTEAFFGQGTRLTVV.

The genes are TRBV5-1 and TRBJ2-7; D tentatively fits TRBD1 or TRBD2 (5 bases each). V was clipped by 4 bases and J by 7 bases, with 9 bases between them. Germline assignment: CDR1 SGHRS and CDR2 YFSETQ. The CDR3 runs 11 residues. The CDR3 bases are TGCGCCAGCAGCCGAGAGGGGGAGCAGTACTTC. Translation gives CASSREGEQYF.

The V and J genes are TRBV3-1 (or the pseudogene TRBV3-2) and TRBJ2-1, with TRBD1 identical over 7 bases. After removal of 4 bases from V and 5 bases from J, the junction contained 8 bases not matched to a gene. Germline CDR1 LGHDT, CDR2 YNNKEL (reference sequence). This CDR3 is 15 amino acids long. Here the CDR3 DNA reads TGTGCCAGCAGCCCGGGACAGTCCCATCACAATGAGCAGTTCTTC. This translates into CASSPGQSHHNEQFF.

The chain recombines TRBV29-1 with TRBJ1-1; D unresolved. The CDR3 consists of 11 residues. CDR1 is SQVTM, CDR2 ANQGSEA, per germline. Trimming took off 4 bases at V and 0 bases at J, with 3 bases between the two ends. The CDR3 protein is CSVGMNTEAFF. In DNA, the CDR3 is TGCAGCGTTGGGATGAACACTGAAGCTTTCTTT.

This sequence joins TRBV5-1 and TRBJ2-7, with 9 bases aligning to TRBD1. V was clipped by 1 base and J by 3 bases; unmatched bases: 8. The CDR3 is made up of 16 amino acids. Germline V gives CDR1 SGHRS, CDR2 YFSETQ. The CDR3 loop is CASSLTGTGFRYEQYF. CDR3 DNA: TGCGCCAGCAGCTTGACTGGGACAGGGTTTCGCTACGAGCAGTACTTC.

V and J are TRBV4-1 and TRBJ2-5; 9 positions match TRBD1. Trimming removed 1 base from V and 2 bases from J; junction bases left unmatched: 5. This CDR3 region has 16 residues. Per germline, CDR1 MGHRA and CDR2 YSYEKL. In DNA form, the CDR3 reads TGCGCCAGCAGCCAAGGAAACAGGGGGCTACAAGAGACCCAGTACTTC. As protein: CASSQGNRGLQETQYF.

The CDR3, as DNA: TGTGCCAGCAGTTTATCGACCCCAGGGGGTAGGCAGCCCCAGCATTTT. This encodes CASSLSTPGGRQPQHF. J is TRBJ1-5 and V is TRBV27; 7 bases line up with TRBD1. CDR3 length: 16 residues. The germline gives CDR1 MNHEY, CDR2 SMNVEV (reference sequence). The V and J ends lost 0 bases and 7 bases, in that order; junction bases with no gene match: 9.

The gene calls are TRBV7-2 and TRBJ2-3; D remains unclear. With 5 bases removed from V and 2 bases from J, the gap between germline ends came to 8 bases. The CDR3 contains 13 residues. The germline V gene encodes CDR1 SGHTA and CDR2 FQGNSA. The chain's CDR3 is CASSPPYTDTQYF. CDR3 in DNA: TGTGCCAGCAGCCCCCCATACACAGATACGCAGTATTTT.

The rearrangement joins TRBV27 to TRBJ1-4, with D possibly matching TRBD1 (5 bases). Germline V CDR1 and CDR2: MNHEY, SMNVEV (reference sequence). V was shortened by 5 bases and J by 3 bases, with 16 bases between the two germline ends. The CDR3 has 16 amino acids. DNA of the CDR3: TGTGCCAGCAGTGTTCGACAGACCGGAGCTAATGAAAAACTGTTTTTT. Translation: CASSVRQTGANEKLFF.

As regards this clone: The sample has other DNA sequences that encode this CDR3 too. The chain recombines TRBV2 with TRBJ1-3; D gene unclear. V was clipped by 1 base and J by 1 base, with 5 bases between them. The CDR3 is made up of 14 amino acids. The V gene's germline CDR1 is SNHLY and CDR2 FYNNEI. The CDR3 DNA reads as TGTGCCAGCAGTGAAGGGGGATCTGGAAACACCATATATTTT. This codes for CASSEGGSGNTIYF.

The DNA for the CDR3 is TGCGCCAGCAGAGGTTCTAGCGGGGGCACAGATACGCAGTATTTT. Translated, it gives CASRGSSGGTDTQYF. The chain recombines TRBV10-1 with TRBJ2-3, with 9 bases that match TRBD2. The trim removed 6 bases at V and 1 base at J, leaving 5 bases unmatched. CDR1 is WNHNN, CDR2 SYGVQD, per germline (reference sequence). The CDR3 is 15 amino acids.

This chain uses TRBV19 with TRBJ1-5; D ambiguous. The CDR3 is 12 amino acids. Trimming took off 6 bases at V and 4 bases at J, with 7 bases between the two ends. CDR1 is LNHDA and CDR2 is SQIVND in the germline V gene (reference sequence). CDR3 region: CASRMKNQPQHF. The CDR3 DNA reads TGTGCCAGTAGGATGAAGAATCAGCCCCAGCATTTT.